This T cell receptor (beta chain) was retrieved from a study of blood T cell repertoires in COVID-19. Sequencing was performed with immunoSEQ multiplex PCR; in TCRdb, only in-frame clones are kept and a portion is missing. The data hold about 210,000 clones, with around 86% observed a single time. Looked up from germline, CDR1 is SGHTA and CDR2 is FQGNSA. Trimming at V came to 5 bases and at J to 5 bases, leaving 9 bases not matched to a gene. The CDR3 runs 15 residues. The clonotype comes from a woman aged 65 to 85 with COVID-19, enrolled during active disease. V is TRBV7-2 and J is TRBJ2-3, with 8 bases that match TRBD1. The material sequenced was peripheral blood. Here the CDR3 DNA reads TGTGCCAGCAGCCCCCGACAGGGGAGGATAGATACGCAGTATTTT. Translating gives CASSPRQGRIDTQYF. Looking up the rest from reference TRBV7-2 and TRBJ2-3 gives the full variable domain: GAGVSQSPSNKVTEKGKDVELRCDPISGHTALYWYRQSLGQGLEFLIYFQGNSAPDKSGLPSDRFSAERTGGSVSTLTIQRTQQEDSAVYLCASSPRQGRIDTQYFGPGTRLTVL.